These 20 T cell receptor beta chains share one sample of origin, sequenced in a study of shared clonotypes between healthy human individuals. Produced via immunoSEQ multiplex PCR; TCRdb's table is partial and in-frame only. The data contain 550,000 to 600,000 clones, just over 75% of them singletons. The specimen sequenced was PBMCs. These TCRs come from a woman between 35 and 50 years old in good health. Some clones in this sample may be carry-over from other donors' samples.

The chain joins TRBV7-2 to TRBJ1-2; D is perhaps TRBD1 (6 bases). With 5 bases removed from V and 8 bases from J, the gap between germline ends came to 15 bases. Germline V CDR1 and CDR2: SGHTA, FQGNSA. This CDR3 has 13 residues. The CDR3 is CASSPNRQVGYTF. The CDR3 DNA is TGTGCCAGCAGCCCCAACCGACAGGTCGGCTACACCTTC. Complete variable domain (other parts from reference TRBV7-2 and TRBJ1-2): GAGVSQSPSNKVTEKGKDVELRCDPISGHTALYWYRQSLGQGLEFLIYFQGNSAPDKSGLPSDRFSAERTGGSVSTLTIQRTQQEDSAVYLCASSPNRQVGYTFGSGTRLTVV.

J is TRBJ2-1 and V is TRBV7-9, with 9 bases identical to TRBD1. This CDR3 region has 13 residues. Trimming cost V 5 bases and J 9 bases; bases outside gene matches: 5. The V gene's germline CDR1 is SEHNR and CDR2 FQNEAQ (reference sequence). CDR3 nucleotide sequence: TGTGCCAGCAGCGAACAGGGGGCGAGTGAGCAGTTCTTC. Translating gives CASSEQGASEQFF.

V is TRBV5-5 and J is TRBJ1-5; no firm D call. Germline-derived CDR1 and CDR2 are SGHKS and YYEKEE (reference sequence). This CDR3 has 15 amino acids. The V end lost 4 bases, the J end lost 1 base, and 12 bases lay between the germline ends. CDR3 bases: TGTGCCAGCAGCCCAAGGACCGAGAGCAATCAGCCCCAGCATTTT. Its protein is CASSPRTESNQPQHF.

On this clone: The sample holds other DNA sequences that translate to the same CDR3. Here the CDR3 DNA reads TGTGCCAGTTCCCGAGGCCCATACGAGCAGTACTTC. This sequence encodes CASSRGPYEQYF. V is TRBV19 and J is TRBJ2-7, with no clear D. The CDR3 contains 12 residues. Trimming stripped 8 bases from V and 4 bases from J, with 12 bases between. Germline CDR1 is LNHDA and CDR2 is SQIVND (reference sequence).

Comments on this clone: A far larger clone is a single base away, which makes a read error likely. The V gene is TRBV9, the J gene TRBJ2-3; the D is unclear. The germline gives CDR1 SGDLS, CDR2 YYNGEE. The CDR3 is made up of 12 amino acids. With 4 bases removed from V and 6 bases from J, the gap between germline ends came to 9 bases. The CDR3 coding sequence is TGTGCCAGCAGCCTCCAACTGGATACGCAGTATTTT. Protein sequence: CASSLQLDTQYF. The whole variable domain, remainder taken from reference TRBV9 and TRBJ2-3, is DSGVTQTPKHLITATGQRVTLRCSPRSGDLSVYWYQQSLDQGLQFLIQYYNGEERAKGNILERFSAQQFPDLHSELNLSSLELGDSALYFCASSLQLDTQYFGPGTRLTVL.

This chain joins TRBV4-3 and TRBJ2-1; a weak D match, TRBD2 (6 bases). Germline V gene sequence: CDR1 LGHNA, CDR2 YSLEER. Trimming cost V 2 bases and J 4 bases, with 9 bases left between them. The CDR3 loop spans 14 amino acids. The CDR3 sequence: CASSQRDFYNEQFF. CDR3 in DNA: TGCGCCAGCAGCCAACGGGACTTTTACAATGAGCAGTTCTTC.

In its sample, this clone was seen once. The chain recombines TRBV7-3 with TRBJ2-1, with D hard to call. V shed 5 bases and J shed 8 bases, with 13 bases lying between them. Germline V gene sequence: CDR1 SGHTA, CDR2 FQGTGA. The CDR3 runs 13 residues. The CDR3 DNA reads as TGTGCCAGCAGCCCCGACCCAGGACATGAGCAGTTCTTC. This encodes CASSPDPGHEQFF.

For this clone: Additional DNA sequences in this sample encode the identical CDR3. The CDR3 spells CAWSPSSYEQYF. The CDR3 coding sequence is TGTGCCTGGAGCCCGAGCTCCTACGAGCAGTACTTC. This chain uses TRBV30 with TRBJ2-7; D gene uncertain. V lost 3 bases, J lost 0 bases, and 6 bases lay in between. Germline CDR1 and CDR2: GTSNPN and SVGIG (reference sequence). The CDR3 spans 12 residues. Using reference TRBV30 and TRBJ2-7 for the parts outside the CDR3, the full variable domain is SQTIHQWPATLVQPVGSPLSLECTVEGTSNPNLYWYRQAAGRGLQLLFYSVGIGQISSEVPQNLSASRPQDRQFILSSKKLLLSDSGFYLCAWSPSSYEQYFGPGTRLTVT.

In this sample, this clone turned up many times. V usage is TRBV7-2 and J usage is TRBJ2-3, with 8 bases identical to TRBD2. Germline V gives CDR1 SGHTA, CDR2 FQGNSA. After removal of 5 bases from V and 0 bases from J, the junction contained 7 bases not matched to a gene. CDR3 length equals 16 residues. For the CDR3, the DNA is TGTGCCAGCAGCCGCCGGGGCGGGGGGAGCACAGATACGCAGTATTTT. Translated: CASSRRGGGSTDTQYF.

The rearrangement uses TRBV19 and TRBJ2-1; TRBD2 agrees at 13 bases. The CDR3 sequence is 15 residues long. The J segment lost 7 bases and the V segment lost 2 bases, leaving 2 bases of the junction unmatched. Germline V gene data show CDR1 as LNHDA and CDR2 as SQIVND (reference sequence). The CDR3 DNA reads TGTGCCAGTAGTATATTGGGACTAGCGGGGAATGAGCAGTTCTTC. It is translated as CASSILGLAGNEQFF. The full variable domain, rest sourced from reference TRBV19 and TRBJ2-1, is DGGITQSPKYLFRKEGQNVTLSCEQNLNHDAMYWYRQDPGQGLRLIYYSQIVNDFQKGDIAEGYSVSREKKESFPLTVTSAQKNPTAFYLCASSILGLAGNEQFFGPGTRLTVL.

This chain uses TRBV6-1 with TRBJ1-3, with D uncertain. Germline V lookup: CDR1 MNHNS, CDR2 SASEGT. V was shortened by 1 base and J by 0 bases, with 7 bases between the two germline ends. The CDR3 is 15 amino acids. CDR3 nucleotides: TGTGCCAGCAGTGAAGGCAGGAGCTCTGGAAACACCATATATTTT. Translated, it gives CASSEGRSSGNTIYF.

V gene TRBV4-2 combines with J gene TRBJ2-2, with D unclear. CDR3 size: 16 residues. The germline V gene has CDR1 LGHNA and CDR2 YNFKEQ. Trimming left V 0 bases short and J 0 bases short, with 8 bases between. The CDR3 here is CASSQEVATNTGELFF. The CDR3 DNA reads TGTGCCAGCAGCCAAGAGGTAGCAACGAACACCGGGGAGCTGTTTTTT.

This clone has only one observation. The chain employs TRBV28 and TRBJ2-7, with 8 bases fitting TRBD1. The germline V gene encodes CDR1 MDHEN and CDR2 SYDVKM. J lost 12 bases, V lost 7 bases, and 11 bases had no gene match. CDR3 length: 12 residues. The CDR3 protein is CASTLRGQGAYF. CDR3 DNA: TGTGCCAGCACCCTGAGGGGGCAGGGGGCGTACTTC.

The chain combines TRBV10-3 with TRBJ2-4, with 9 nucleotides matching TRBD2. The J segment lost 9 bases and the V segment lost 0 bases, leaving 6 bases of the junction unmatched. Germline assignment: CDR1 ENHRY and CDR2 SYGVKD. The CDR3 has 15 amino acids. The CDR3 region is CAISESSGSRTIQYF. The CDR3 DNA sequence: TGTGCCATCAGTGAGTCTAGCGGGAGCCGAACCATTCAGTACTTC.

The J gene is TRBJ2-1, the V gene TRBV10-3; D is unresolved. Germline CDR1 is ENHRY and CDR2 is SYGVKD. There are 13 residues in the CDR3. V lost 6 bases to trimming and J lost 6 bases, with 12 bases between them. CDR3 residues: CAIRGLWGNEQFF. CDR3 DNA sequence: TGTGCCATCAGGGGCCTATGGGGCAATGAGCAGTTCTTC.

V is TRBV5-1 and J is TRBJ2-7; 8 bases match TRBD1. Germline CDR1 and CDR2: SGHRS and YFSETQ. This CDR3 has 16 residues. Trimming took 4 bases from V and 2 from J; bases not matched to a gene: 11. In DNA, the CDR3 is TGCGCCAGCAGCACCGACAGGGGCAGGGAGGCCTACGAGCAGTACTTC. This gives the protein CASSTDRGREAYEQYF.

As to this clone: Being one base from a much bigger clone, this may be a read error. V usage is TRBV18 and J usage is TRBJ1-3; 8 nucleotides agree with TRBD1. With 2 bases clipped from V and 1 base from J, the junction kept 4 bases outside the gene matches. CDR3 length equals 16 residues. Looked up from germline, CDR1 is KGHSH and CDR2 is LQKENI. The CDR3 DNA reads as TGTGCCAGCTCACCAAATACAGGGGGGTCTGGAAACACCATATATTTT. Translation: CASSPNTGGSGNTIYF.

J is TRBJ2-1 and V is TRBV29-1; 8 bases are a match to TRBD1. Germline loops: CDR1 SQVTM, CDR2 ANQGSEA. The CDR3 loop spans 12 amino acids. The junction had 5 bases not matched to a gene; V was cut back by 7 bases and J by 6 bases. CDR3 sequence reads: CSAQGAGNEQFF. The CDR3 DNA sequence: TGCAGCGCCCAGGGGGCAGGCAATGAGCAGTTCTTC.

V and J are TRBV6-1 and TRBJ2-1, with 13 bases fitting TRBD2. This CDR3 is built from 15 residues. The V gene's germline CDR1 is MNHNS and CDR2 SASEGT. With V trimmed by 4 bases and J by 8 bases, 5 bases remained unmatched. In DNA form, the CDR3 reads TGTGCCAGCAGTGGGACTAGCGGGAGCGGGGATGAGCAGTTCTTC. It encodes CASSGTSGSGDEQFF.

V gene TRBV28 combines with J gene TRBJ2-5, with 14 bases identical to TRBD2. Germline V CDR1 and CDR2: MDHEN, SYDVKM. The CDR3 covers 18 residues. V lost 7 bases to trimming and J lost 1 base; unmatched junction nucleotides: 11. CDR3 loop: CASISGLAGVWGQETQYF. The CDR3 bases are TGTGCCAGCATTTCGGGACTAGCGGGAGTGTGGGGCCAAGAGACCCAGTACTTC.